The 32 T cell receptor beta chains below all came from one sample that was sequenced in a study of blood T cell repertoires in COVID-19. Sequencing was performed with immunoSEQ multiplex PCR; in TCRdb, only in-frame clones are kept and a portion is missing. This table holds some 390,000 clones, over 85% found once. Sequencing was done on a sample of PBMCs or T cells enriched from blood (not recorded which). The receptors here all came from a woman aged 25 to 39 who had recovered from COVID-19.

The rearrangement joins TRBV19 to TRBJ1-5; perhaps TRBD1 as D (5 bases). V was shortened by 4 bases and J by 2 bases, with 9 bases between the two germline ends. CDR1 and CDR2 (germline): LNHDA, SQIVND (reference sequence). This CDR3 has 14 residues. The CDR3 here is CASSRTYGNQPQHF. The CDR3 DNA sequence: TGTGCCAGTAGTAGGACATACGGCAATCAGCCCCAGCATTTT.

The CDR3 DNA follows: TGCGCCAGCAGAGAGGGACAGGGATACAATGAGCAGTTCTTC. Its protein is CASREGQGYNEQFF. V usage is TRBV5-1 and J usage is TRBJ2-1; 9 bases align to TRBD1. The germline V gene encodes CDR1 SGHRS and CDR2 YFSETQ. With 5 bases clipped from V and 4 bases from J, the junction kept 4 bases outside the gene matches. The CDR3 contains 14 residues.

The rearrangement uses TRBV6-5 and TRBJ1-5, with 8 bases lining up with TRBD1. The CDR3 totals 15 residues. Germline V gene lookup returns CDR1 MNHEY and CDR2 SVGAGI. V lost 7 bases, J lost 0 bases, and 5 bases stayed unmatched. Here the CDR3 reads CASNSRGPSNQPQHF. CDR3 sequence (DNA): TGTGCCAGCAACAGCAGGGGGCCTAGCAATCAGCCCCAGCATTTT.

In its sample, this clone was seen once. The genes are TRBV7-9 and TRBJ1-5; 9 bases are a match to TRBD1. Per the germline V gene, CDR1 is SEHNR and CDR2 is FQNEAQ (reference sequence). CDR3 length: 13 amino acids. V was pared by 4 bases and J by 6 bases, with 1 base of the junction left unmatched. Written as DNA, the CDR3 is TGTGCCAGCAGCTACAGGGGGCGTCAGCCCCAGCATTTT. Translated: CASSYRGRQPQHF.

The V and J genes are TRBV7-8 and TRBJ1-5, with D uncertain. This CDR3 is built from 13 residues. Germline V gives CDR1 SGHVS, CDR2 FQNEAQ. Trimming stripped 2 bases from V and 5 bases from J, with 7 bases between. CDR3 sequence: CASSLFQYQPQHF. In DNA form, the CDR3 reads TGTGCCAGCAGCTTATTCCAGTATCAGCCCCAGCATTTT. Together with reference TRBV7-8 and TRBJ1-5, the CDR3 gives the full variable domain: GAGVSQSPRYKVAKRGQDVALRCDPISGHVSLFWYQQALGQGPEFLTYFQNEAQLDKSGLPSDRFFAERPEGSVSTLKIQRTQQEDSAVYLCASSLFQYQPQHFGDGTRLSIL.

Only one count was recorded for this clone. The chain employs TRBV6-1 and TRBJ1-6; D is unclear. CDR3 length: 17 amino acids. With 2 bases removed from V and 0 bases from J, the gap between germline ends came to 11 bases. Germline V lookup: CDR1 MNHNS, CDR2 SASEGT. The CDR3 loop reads CASSERTSSSYNSPLHF. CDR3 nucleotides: TGTGCCAGCAGTGAAAGGACTTCGAGCTCCTATAATTCACCCCTCCACTTT.

This CDR3 reads CASSSAGTTNYNEQFF. Written as DNA, the CDR3 is TGTGCCAGCAGCTCAGCCGGGACTACAAACTACAATGAGCAGTTCTTC. The chain combines TRBV7-3 with TRBJ2-1, with 7 bases lining up with TRBD2. Losses at the gene ends were 4 bases for V and 3 bases for J; bases not matched to a gene: 9. This CDR3 is 16 amino acids long. The germline V gene has CDR1 SGHTA and CDR2 FQGTGA.

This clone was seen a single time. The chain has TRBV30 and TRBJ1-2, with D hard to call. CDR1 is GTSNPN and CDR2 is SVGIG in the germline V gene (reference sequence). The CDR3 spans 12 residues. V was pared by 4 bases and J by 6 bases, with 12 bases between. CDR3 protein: CAWNRGGNGYTF. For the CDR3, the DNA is TGTGCCTGGAACCGGGGTGGGAATGGCTACACCTTC.

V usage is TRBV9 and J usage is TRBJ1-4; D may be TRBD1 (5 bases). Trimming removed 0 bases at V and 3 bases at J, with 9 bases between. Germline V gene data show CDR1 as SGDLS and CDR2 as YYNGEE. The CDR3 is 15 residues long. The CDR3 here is CASSVGGHSNEKLFF. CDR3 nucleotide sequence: TGTGCCAGCAGCGTAGGAGGACACTCTAATGAAAAACTGTTTTTT. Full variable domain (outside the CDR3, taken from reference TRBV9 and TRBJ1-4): DSGVTQTPKHLITATGQRVTLRCSPRSGDLSVYWYQQSLDQGLQFLIQYYNGEERAKGNILERFSAQQFPDLHSELNLSSLELGDSALYFCASSVGGHSNEKLFFGSGTQLSVL.

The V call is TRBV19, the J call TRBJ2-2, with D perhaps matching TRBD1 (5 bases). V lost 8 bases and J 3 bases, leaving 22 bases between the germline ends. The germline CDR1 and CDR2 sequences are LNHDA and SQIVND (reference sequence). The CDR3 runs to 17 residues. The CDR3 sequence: CASLRQGLSMDTGELFF. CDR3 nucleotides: TGTGCCAGTTTGAGGCAGGGTCTGTCGATGGACACCGGGGAGCTGTTTTTT. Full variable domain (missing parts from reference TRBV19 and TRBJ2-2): DGGITQSPKYLFRKEGQNVTLSCEQNLNHDAMYWYRQDPGQGLRLIYYSQIVNDFQKGDIAEGYSVSREKKESFPLTVTSAQKNPTAFYLCASLRQGLSMDTGELFFGEGSRLTVL.

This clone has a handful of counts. CDR3 sequence (DNA): TGTGCCAGCAGCTTAGAGGGACAGGAACCTGGCTACACCTTC. This translates into CASSLEGQEPGYTF. V gene TRBV7-9 combines with J gene TRBJ1-2; TRBD1 matches 8 bases. The ends lost 1 base at V and 7 bases at J; junction bases unmatched: 5. This CDR3 contains 14 residues. Per germline, CDR1 SEHNR and CDR2 FQNEAQ (reference sequence).

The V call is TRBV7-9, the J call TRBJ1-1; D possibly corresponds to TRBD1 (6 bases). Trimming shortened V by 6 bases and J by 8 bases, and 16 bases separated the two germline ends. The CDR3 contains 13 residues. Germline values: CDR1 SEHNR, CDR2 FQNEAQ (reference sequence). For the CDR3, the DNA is TGTGCCAGCAGACCGACAGGTCAGGGGGAAGCTTTCTTT. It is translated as CASRPTGQGEAFF. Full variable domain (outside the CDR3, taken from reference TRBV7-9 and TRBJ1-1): DTGVSQNPRHKITKRGQNVTFRCDPISEHNRLYWYRQTLGQGPEFLTYFQNEAQLEKSRLLSDRFSAERPKGSFSTLEIQRTEQGDSAMYLCASRPTGQGEAFFGQGTRLTVV.

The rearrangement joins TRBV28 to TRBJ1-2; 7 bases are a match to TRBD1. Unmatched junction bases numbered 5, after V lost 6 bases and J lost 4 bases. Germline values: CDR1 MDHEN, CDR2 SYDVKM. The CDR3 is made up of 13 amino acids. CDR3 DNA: TGTGCCAGCAGCGACAGGGTTAGCTATGGCTACACCTTC. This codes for CASSDRVSYGYTF.

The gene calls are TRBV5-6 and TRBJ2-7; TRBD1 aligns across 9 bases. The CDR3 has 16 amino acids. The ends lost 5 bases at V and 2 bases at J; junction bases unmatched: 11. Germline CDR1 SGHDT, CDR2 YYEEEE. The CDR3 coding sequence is TGTGCCAGCAGGGGACAGGGAATAGGGACCACCTACGAGCAGTACTTC. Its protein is CASRGQGIGTTYEQYF.

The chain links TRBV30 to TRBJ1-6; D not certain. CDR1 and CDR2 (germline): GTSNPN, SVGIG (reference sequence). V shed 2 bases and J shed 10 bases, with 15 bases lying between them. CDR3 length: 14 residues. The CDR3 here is CAWSSLTVDSPLHF. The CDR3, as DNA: TGTGCCTGGAGTTCGTTAACAGTTGACTCACCCCTCCACTTT.

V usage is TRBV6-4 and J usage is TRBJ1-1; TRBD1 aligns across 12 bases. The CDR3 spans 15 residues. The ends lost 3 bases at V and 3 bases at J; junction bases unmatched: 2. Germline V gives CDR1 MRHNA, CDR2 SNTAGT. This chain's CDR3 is CASSEGQGADTEAFF. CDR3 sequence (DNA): TGTGCCAGCAGTGAGGGACAGGGGGCTGACACTGAAGCTTTCTTT.

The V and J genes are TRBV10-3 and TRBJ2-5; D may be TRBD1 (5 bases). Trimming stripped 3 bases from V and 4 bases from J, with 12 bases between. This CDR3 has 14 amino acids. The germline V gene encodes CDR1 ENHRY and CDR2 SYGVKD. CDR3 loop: CAISDPRGTETQYF. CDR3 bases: TGTGCCATCAGTGATCCTAGGGGCACAGAGACCCAGTACTTC.

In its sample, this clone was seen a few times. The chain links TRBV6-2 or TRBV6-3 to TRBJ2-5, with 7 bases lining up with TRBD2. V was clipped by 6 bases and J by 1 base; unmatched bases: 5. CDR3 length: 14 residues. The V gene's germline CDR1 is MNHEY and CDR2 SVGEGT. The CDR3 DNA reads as TGTGCCAGCAGCCTAGCGGAGAGCCAAGAGACCCAGTACTTC. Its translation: CASSLAESQETQYF.

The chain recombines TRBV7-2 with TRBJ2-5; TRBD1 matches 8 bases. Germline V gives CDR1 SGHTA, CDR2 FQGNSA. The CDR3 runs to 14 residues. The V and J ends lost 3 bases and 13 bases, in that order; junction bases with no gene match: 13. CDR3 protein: CASSFGTGPHTRYF. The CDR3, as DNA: TGTGCCAGCAGCTTCGGGACAGGTCCCCATACTAGGTACTTC.

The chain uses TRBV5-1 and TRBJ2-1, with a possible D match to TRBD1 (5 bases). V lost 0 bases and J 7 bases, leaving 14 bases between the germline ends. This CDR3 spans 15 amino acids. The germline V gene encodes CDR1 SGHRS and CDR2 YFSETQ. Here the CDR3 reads CASSLGQGLRNEQFF. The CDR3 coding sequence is TGCGCCAGCAGCTTGGGGCAGGGTTTAAGGAATGAGCAGTTCTTC. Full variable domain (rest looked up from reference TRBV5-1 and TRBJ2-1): KAGVTQTPRYLIKTRGQQVTLSCSPISGHRSVSWYQQTPGQGLQFLFEYFSETQRNKGNFPGRFSGRQFSNSRSEMNVSTLELGDSALYLCASSLGQGLRNEQFFGPGTRLTVL.

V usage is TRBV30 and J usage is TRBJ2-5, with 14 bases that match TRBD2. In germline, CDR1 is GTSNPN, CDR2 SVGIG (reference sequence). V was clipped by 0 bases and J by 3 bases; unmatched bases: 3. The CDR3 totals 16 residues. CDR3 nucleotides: TGTGCCTGGAGTGTACCGGGACTAGCGGGAGAAGAGACCCAGTACTTC. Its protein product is CAWSVPGLAGEETQYF. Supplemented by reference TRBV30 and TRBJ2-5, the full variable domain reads SQTIHQWPATLVQPVGSPLSLECTVEGTSNPNLYWYRQAAGRGLQLLFYSVGIGQISSEVPQNLSASRPQDRQFILSSKKLLLSDSGFYLCAWSVPGLAGEETQYFGPGTRLLVL.

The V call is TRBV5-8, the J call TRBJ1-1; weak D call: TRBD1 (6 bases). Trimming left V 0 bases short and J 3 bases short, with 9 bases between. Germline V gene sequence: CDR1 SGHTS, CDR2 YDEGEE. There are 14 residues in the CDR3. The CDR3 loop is CASSLGWGHTEAFF. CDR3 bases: TGTGCCAGCAGCTTGGGTTGGGGGCACACTGAAGCTTTCTTT.

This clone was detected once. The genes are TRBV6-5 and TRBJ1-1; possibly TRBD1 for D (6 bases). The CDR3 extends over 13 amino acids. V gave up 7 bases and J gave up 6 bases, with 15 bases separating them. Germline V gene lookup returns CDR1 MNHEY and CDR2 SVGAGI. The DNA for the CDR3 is TGTGCCAGCACCCACGGGGGGCTGGCTGAAGCTTTCTTT. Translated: CASTHGGLAEAFF.

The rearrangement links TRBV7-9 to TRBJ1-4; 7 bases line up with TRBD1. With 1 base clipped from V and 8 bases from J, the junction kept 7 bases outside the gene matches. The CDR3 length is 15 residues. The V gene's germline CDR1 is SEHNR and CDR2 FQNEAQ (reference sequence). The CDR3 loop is CASSLVEGAEEKLFF. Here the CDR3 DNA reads TGTGCCAGCAGCTTAGTTGAGGGGGCCGAGGAAAAACTGTTTTTT.

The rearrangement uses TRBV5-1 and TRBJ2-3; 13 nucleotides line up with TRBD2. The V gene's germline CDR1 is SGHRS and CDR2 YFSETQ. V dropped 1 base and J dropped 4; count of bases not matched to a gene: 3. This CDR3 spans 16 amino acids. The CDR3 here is CASSLTTSGGSDTQYF. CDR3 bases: TGCGCCAGCAGCTTGACGACTAGCGGGGGGTCAGATACGCAGTATTTT.

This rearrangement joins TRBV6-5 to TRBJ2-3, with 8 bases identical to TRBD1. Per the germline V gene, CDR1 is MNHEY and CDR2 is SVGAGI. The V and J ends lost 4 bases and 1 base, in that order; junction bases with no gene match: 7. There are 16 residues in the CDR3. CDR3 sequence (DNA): TGTGCCAGCAGTTCTTTCGGACAGGGAGGCACAGATACGCAGTATTTT. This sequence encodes CASSSFGQGGTDTQYF.

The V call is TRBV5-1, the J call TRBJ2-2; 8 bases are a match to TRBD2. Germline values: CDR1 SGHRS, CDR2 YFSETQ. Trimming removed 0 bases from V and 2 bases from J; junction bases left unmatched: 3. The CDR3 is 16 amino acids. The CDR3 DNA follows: TGCGCCAGCAGCTTGGAAGGACTAGCCAACACCGGGGAGCTGTTTTTT. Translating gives CASSLEGLANTGELFF.

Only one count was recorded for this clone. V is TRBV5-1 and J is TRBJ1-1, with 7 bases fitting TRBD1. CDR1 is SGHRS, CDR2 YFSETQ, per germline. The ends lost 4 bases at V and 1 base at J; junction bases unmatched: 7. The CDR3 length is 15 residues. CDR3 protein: CASSPRDSSNTEAFF. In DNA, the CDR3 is TGCGCCAGCAGCCCTAGGGACAGCTCGAACACTGAAGCTTTCTTT.

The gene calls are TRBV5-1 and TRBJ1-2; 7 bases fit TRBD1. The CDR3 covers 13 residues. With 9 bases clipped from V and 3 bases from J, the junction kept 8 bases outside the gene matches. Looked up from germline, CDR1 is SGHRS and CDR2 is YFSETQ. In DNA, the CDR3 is TGCGCCACCCGACAGGGAGGAGACTATGGCTACACCTTC. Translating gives CATRQGGDYGYTF.

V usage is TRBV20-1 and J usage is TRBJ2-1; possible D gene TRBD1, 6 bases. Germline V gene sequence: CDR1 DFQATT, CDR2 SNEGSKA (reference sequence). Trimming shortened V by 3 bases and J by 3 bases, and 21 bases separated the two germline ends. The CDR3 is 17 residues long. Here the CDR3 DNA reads TGCAGTGCTAGTCCACGGAATACAGGGTACAGCTACAATGAGCAGTTCTTC. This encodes CSASPRNTGYSYNEQFF.

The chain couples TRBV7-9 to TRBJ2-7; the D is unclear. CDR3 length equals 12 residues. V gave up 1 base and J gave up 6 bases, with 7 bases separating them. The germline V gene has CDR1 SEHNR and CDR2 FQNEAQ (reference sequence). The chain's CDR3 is CASSLGRSEQYF. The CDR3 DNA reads TGTGCCAGCAGCTTAGGGCGGTCCGAGCAGTACTTC.

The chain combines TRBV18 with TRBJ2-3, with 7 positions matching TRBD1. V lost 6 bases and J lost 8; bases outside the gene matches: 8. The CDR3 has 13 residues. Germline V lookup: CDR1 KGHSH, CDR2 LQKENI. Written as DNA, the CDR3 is TGTGCCAGCTCCATAACAGGGGTAACTACGCAGTATTTT. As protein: CASSITGVTTQYF.